This T cell receptor (beta chain) was sequenced during a study of control samples from healthy donors and cancer patients. Clones were sequenced by immunoSEQ multiplex PCR, and TCRdb holds only the in-frame ones, with some missing. The sample lists 250,000 to 300,000 clones, almost 85% occurring once. The CDR3 covers 15 residues. With 5 bases removed from V and 4 bases from J, the gap between germline ends came to 15 bases. The germline gives CDR1 SGHNT, CDR2 YYREEE (reference sequence). The rearrangement uses TRBV5-4 and TRBJ1-4, with D possibly being TRBD1 (5 bases). The sequence was obtained from a woman aged 60-75 years with lung cancer. Sequencing input: PBMCs. CDR3 amino acids: CASRRDGERNEKLFF. In DNA form, the CDR3 reads TGTGCCAGCAGACGGGACGGGGAGCGTAATGAAAAACTGTTTTTT.